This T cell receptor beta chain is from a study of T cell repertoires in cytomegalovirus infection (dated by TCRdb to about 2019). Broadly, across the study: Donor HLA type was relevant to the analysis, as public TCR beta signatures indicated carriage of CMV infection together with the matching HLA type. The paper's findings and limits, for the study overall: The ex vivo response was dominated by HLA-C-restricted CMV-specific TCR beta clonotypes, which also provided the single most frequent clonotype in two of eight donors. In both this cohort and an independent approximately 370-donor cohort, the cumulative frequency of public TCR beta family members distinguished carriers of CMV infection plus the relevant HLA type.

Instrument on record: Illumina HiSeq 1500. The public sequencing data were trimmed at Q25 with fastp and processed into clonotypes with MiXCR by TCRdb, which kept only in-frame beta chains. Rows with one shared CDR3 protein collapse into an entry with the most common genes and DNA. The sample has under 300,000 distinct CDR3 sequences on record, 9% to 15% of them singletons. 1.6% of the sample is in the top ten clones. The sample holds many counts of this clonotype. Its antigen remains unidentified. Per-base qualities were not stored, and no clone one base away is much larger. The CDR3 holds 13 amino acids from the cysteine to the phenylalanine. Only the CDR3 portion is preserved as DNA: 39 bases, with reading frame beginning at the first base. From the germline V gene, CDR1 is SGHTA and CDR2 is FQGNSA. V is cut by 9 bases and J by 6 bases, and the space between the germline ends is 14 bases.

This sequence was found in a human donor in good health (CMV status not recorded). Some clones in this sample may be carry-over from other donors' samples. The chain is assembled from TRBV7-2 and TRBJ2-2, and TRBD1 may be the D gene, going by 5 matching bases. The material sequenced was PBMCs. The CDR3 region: CASDYLGAGELFF. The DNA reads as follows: TGTGCCAGTGATTATCTAGGGGCCGGGGAGCTGTTTTTT.